What follows are 8 T cell receptor beta chains derived from one specimen sequenced in a study of T cell repertoires in cytomegalovirus infection. Each CDR3 protein gets one entry after TCRdb re-called the reads with MiXCR. This table has about 83,000 distinct CDR3 sequences, around 28% appearing once. These receptors have no identified antigens. This specimen was CD8+ T cells from cultured PBMCs, taken from culture after CMV antigen stimulation. Receptors originate from a human donor in good health (CMV status not recorded). Some clones in this sample may be carry-over from other donors' samples.

This clonotype was counted between two and nine times. The chain uses TRBV4-1 and TRBJ1-5, with D maybe TRBD1 (5 bases). CDR3 size: 17 residues. CDR1 and CDR2 from the germline V gene are MGHRA and YSYEKL. Trimming cost V 4 bases and J 9 bases, with 25 bases left between them. DNA for the CDR3: TGCGCCAGCAGCCTGTTACCCACCGGGACGGAGGTTTGGCCCCAGCATTTT. This sequence encodes CASSLLPTGTEVWPQHF.

The CDR3 is CSAVHPGRPNQPQHF. For the CDR3, the DNA is TGCAGTGCTGTACACCCGGGACGGCCAAATCAGCCCCAGCATTTT. This sequence joins TRBV20-1 and TRBJ1-5, with a tentative D call TRBD1 (5 bases). In germline, CDR1 is DFQATT, CDR2 SNEGSKA (reference sequence). The CDR3 sequence is 15 residues long. V lost 5 bases and J 4 bases, leaving 18 bases between the germline ends.

This clonotype was seen only a few times. The rearrangement joins TRBV3-1 to TRBJ1-6, with 8 bases identical to TRBD1. The J segment lost 14 bases and the V segment lost 1 base, leaving 16 bases of the junction unmatched. Germline CDR1 reads LGHDT; CDR2 reads YNNKEL (reference sequence). The CDR3 extends over 17 amino acids. The CDR3 nucleotides read TGTGCCAGCAGCCAAGGGTATAAGTCGGGACAGGTTTGGGCCCTCCACTTT. Its translation is CASSQGYKSGQVWALHF.

This chain links TRBV12-3 or TRBV12-4 with TRBJ1-2; possibly TRBD1 for D (5 bases). The ends were cut back, 6 bases at V and 6 bases at J, with 11 bases in the middle. CDR3 length: 12 residues. In nucleotides, the CDR3 is TGTGCCAGCAGCTTCGGACATGATGGCTACACCTTC. Protein product: CASSFGHDGYTF.

This clonotype was seen many times. Here the CDR3 reads CASSPSERNTEAFF. The CDR3 nucleotides read TGTGCCAGCAGCCCCAGTGAGAGGAACACTGAAGCTTTCTTT. The V gene is TRBV12-3 or TRBV12-4, the J gene TRBJ1-1, with D unresolved. Trimming stripped 6 bases from V and 1 base from J, with 12 bases between. The CDR3 is 14 amino acids.

Only a few counts were recorded for this clonotype. V and J are TRBV29-1 and TRBJ2-7; D is ambiguous. The germline CDR1 and CDR2 sequences are SQVTM and ANQGSEA. Deletions cut 1 base from V and 9 bases from J, with 13 bases between. There are 12 residues in the CDR3. The DNA for the CDR3 is TGCAGCGTTGAAGCCGACCGGTCGGGGCAGTACTTC. This codes for CSVEADRSGQYF.

This chain connects TRBV19 to TRBJ1-1; unclear D gene. The CDR3 length is 13 residues. CDR1 and CDR2 (germline): LNHDA, SQIVND (reference sequence). V dropped 3 bases and J dropped 5 bases, with 10 bases sitting between them. CDR3 sequence (DNA): TGTGCCAGTAGTATGGTCTTCAGTACTGAAGCTTTCTTT. It is translated as CASSMVFSTEAFF.

The chain's CDR3 is CAARGGLYFYGYTF. The CDR3 DNA reads as TGTGCCGCCCGAGGTGGTCTCTACTTCTATGGCTACACCTTC. J is TRBJ1-2 and V is TRBV10-3; D gene unclear. Germline V gene lookup returns CDR1 ENHRY and CDR2 SYGVKD. The CDR3 is made up of 14 amino acids. The germline V and J ends were trimmed by 11 bases and 4 bases, with 20 bases remaining between them.